The 24 T cell receptor beta chains below come from one sample, sequenced in a study of shared clonotypes between healthy human individuals. The data were produced by immunoSEQ multiplex PCR, yet TCRdb's version contains in-frame clones alone and is incomplete. This sample carries some 2.4 million clones, 90% to 95% of them seen once, and the ten largest clones take roughly 0.39%. The sequenced sample was naive CD4+ T cells from PBMCs. Subset in this sample: CD45RA+ positively selected. The receptors were sampled from a man between 18 and 35 years old in good health. Some clones in this sample may be carry-over from other donors' samples.

The rearrangement links TRBV11-3 to TRBJ2-7; D could derive from TRBD1 or TRBD2 (5 bases each). Per the germline V gene, CDR1 is SGHNT and CDR2 is YENEEA. V lost 5 bases and J lost 5, with 16 bases in between. The CDR3 covers 14 residues. CDR3 nucleotide sequence: TGTGCCAGCAGCCGCCCGGGACGCCAAGACGAGCAGTACTTC. This translates into CASSRPGRQDEQYF.

The chain joins TRBV5-3 to TRBJ1-1; unclear D gene. TRBV5-3 belongs to the ORF category, with a function that is uncertain. The CDR3 length is 14 residues. V was cut by 1 base and J by 4 bases, with 11 bases left in between. The CDR3 DNA reads TGTGCCAGAAGCTTGAGACGCGAAGGCACTGAAGCTTTCTTT. Residues: CARSLRREGTEAFF.

V gene TRBV5-4 combines with J gene TRBJ2-1, with D perhaps TRBD1 or TRBD2 (6 bases each). The CDR3 contains 15 residues. V lost 3 bases, J lost 6 bases, and 16 bases lay in between. From germline, CDR1 is SGHNT and CDR2 YYREEE (reference sequence). The CDR3 DNA reads as TGTGCCAGCAGCTACGGAGGGGGGTCGGTCAATGAGCAGTTCTTC. This codes for CASSYGGGSVNEQFF. Full variable domain (missing parts from reference TRBV5-4 and TRBJ2-1): ETGVTQSPTHLIKTRGQQVTLRCSSQSGHNTVSWYQQALGQGPQFIFQYYREEENGRGNFPPRFSGLQFPNYSSELNVNALELDDSALYLCASSYGGGSVNEQFFGPGTRLTVL.

As for this clone: Other DNA sequences from this sample encode an identical CDR3 as well. The CDR3 DNA is TGTGCCAGCAGCTTGGGCAGGGCGAACACCGGGGAGCTGTTTTTT. Translating gives CASSLGRANTGELFF. The rearrangement joins TRBV5-4 to TRBJ2-2; D perhaps matches TRBD1 (5 bases). The CDR3 is made up of 15 amino acids. Germline loops: CDR1 SGHNT, CDR2 YYREEE (reference sequence). The V and J ends lost 0 bases and 0 bases respectively, with 6 bases between them.

The chain employs TRBV10-1 and TRBJ1-2; D call uncertain. The CDR3 is 12 residues long. From germline, CDR1 is WNHNN and CDR2 SYGVQD (reference sequence). Trimming stripped 7 bases from V and 4 bases from J, with 10 bases between. DNA for the CDR3: TGCGCCAGCACCTGGGTCAGCTATGGCTACACCTTC. It specifies CASTWVSYGYTF.

CDR3 sequence reads: CASSFPQGNEQFF. The CDR3 DNA follows: TGTGCCAGCAGCTTCCCTCAGGGAAATGAGCAGTTCTTC. The chain combines TRBV5-4 with TRBJ2-1; TRBD1 might be the D (5 bases). The V end lost 2 bases, the J end lost 7 bases, and 10 bases lay between the germline ends. The CDR3 totals 13 residues. From germline, CDR1 is SGHNT and CDR2 YYREEE (reference sequence).

The chain uses TRBV11-2 and TRBJ2-1, with 7 bases identical to TRBD2. The CDR3 consists of 15 residues. Per the germline V gene, CDR1 is SGHAT and CDR2 is FQNNGV. V was pared by 0 bases and J by 14 bases, with 13 bases of the junction left unmatched. CDR3 nucleotides: TGTGCCAGCAGCTTAGATGGGGGGGGAGTCCGTAATGAGTTCTTC. This sequence encodes CASSLDGGGVRNEFF.

The V call is TRBV4-2, the J call TRBJ2-2; 9 nucleotides match TRBD1. Germline CDR1 is LGHNA and CDR2 is YNFKEQ. V trimming: 3 bases; J trimming: 4 bases; junction bases outside the gene matches: 9. This CDR3 has 17 residues. Here the CDR3 DNA reads TGTGCCAGCAGCCATGCACGGGACAGGGAGACCACCGGGGAGCTGTTTTTT. It specifies CASSHARDRETTGELFF.

This chain connects TRBV18 to TRBJ1-5; weak D call: TRBD1 (5 bases). CDR1 is KGHSH, CDR2 LQKENI, per germline. Trimming left V 3 bases short and J 2 bases short, with 14 bases between. This CDR3 region has 16 residues. CDR3 loop: CASSPRGTAGNQPQHF. CDR3 bases: TGTGCCAGCTCACCGAGGGGAACTGCGGGCAATCAGCCCCAGCATTTT. Variable domain in full (rest from reference TRBV18 and TRBJ1-5): NAGVMQNPRHLVRRRGQEARLRCSPMKGHSHVYWYRQLPEEGLKFMVYLQKENIIDESGMPKERFSAEFPKEGPSILRIQQVVRGDSAAYFCASSPRGTAGNQPQHFGDGTRLSIL.

A remark on this clone: Other DNA sequences in this specimen translate into the identical CDR3. The chain couples TRBV20-1 to TRBJ1-1; 9 bases fit TRBD1. Germline V gives CDR1 DFQATT, CDR2 SNEGSKA (reference sequence). CDR3 length: 10 amino acids. The trim removed 5 bases at V and 11 bases at J, leaving 3 bases unmatched. CDR3 sequence: CSAGDRGAFF. Here the CDR3 DNA reads TGCAGTGCTGGTGACAGGGGGGCTTTCTTT.

V and J are TRBV10-2 and TRBJ1-1; D unclear. V lost 7 bases, J lost 3 bases, and 15 bases lay in between. The CDR3 loop spans 14 amino acids. The germline CDR1 and CDR2 sequences are WSHSY and SAAADI. CDR3 DNA: TGCGCCAGCATCCCGGCAGGAGGGTACACTGAAGCTTTCTTT. Its protein product is CASIPAGGYTEAFF.

The rearrangement links TRBV18 to TRBJ2-2; D is perhaps TRBD1 (5 bases). Germline V gives CDR1 KGHSH, CDR2 LQKENI. Deletions cut 5 bases from V and 6 bases from J, with 16 bases between. CDR3 length: 15 residues. The CDR3 nucleotides are TGTGCCAGCTCAAGCTTCGCAGGGCTCCCCGGGGAGCTGTTTTTT. Translated: CASSSFAGLPGELFF.

This sequence joins TRBV5-1 and TRBJ2-1, with 7 bases aligning to TRBD2. Germline V gene sequence: CDR1 SGHRS, CDR2 YFSETQ. The CDR3 extends over 15 amino acids. After removal of 7 bases from V and 3 bases from J, the junction contained 10 bases not matched to a gene. The CDR3 nucleotides are TGCGCCAGCTACACCGCTAGCGGAAACTACAATGAGCAGTTCTTC. It encodes CASYTASGNYNEQFF.

The rearrangement uses TRBV5-1 and TRBJ2-7; no firm D call. The CDR3 is 14 amino acids. Trimming cost V 0 bases and J 6 bases, with 13 bases left between them. Germline CDR1 and CDR2: SGHRS and YFSETQ. For the CDR3, the DNA is TGCGCCAGCAGCTTGGATCCAAGGGCGAGCGAGCAGTACTTC. It codes for CASSLDPRASEQYF.

CDR3 sequence reads: CASSEWRVSGNTIYF. The CDR3 DNA follows: TGCGCCAGCAGTGAATGGAGGGTTTCTGGAAACACCATATATTTT. V usage is TRBV10-2 and J usage is TRBJ1-3; D is uncertain. The germline CDR1 and CDR2 sequences are WSHSY and SAAADI. This CDR3 is 15 amino acids long. V was trimmed by 3 bases and J by 1 base, leaving 10 bases between them.

This sequence joins TRBV7-2 and TRBJ1-5, with unresolved D. Trimming pared 2 bases from V and 4 bases from J, leaving 12 bases between. This CDR3 has 15 residues. Germline loops: CDR1 SGHTA, CDR2 FQGNSA. The CDR3 region is CASSLSPAGNQPQHF. The CDR3 coding sequence is TGTGCCAGCAGCTTAAGTCCAGCGGGGAATCAGCCCCAGCATTTT.

CDR3 loop: CSATQQGAYTEAFF. Written as DNA, the CDR3 is TGCAGCGCCACCCAACAGGGGGCTTACACTGAAGCTTTCTTT. J is TRBJ1-1 and V is TRBV29-1; 9 positions match TRBD1. V lost 7 bases and J lost 3; bases outside the gene matches: 9. Germline lookup yields CDR1 SQVTM and CDR2 ANQGSEA. This CDR3 comprises 14 residues.

This chain connects TRBV18 to TRBJ2-5, with D tentatively TRBD2 (6 bases). Germline CDR1 reads KGHSH; CDR2 reads LQKENI. The CDR3 covers 13 residues. V was cut by 2 bases and J by 5 bases, with 9 bases left in between. This CDR3 reads CASSPSAGETQYF. The CDR3 region has the DNA TGTGCCAGCTCACCAAGCGCGGGGGAGACCCAGTACTTC.

The rearrangement uses TRBV5-4 and TRBJ2-7; TRBD2 matches at 8 bases. The CDR3 is 14 residues long. With 6 bases clipped from V and 0 bases from J, the junction kept 5 bases outside the gene matches. CDR1 is SGHNT, CDR2 YYREEE, per germline (reference sequence). CDR3 residues: CASTPGGSSYEQYF. The CDR3 DNA follows: TGTGCCAGCACTCCGGGGGGGTCCTCCTACGAGCAGTACTTC. Combining the CDR3 with reference TRBV5-4 and TRBJ2-7 gives the whole variable domain ETGVTQSPTHLIKTRGQQVTLRCSSQSGHNTVSWYQQALGQGPQFIFQYYREEENGRGNFPPRFSGLQFPNYSSELNVNALELDDSALYLCASTPGGSSYEQYFGPGTRLTVT.

V gene TRBV7-2 combines with J gene TRBJ1-3; D is undetermined. Germline V gene data show CDR1 as SGHTA and CDR2 as FQGNSA. The V and J ends lost 7 bases and 5 bases respectively, with 24 bases between them. The CDR3 sequence is 17 residues long. CDR3 protein: CASTPLAPLGYRNTIYF. The CDR3 bases are TGTGCCAGCACCCCTCTCGCCCCTCTGGGGTACAGAAACACCATATATTTT.

The chain employs TRBV7-8 and TRBJ2-4; D ambiguous. CDR1 and CDR2 (germline): SGHVS, FQNEAQ. The CDR3 totals 15 residues. V was shortened by 0 bases and J by 7 bases, with 13 bases between the two germline ends. In nucleotides, the CDR3 is TGTGCCAGCAGCTTAGCCTCCTCCCTGCTCAACATTCAGTACTTC. Protein sequence: CASSLASSLLNIQYF. The full variable domain, rest sourced from reference TRBV7-8 and TRBJ2-4, is GAGVSQSPRYKVAKRGQDVALRCDPISGHVSLFWYQQALGQGPEFLTYFQNEAQLDKSGLPSDRFFAERPEGSVSTLKIQRTQQEDSAVYLCASSLASSLLNIQYFGAGTRLSVL.

The rearrangement uses TRBV2 and TRBJ1-2; D is perhaps TRBD1 (5 bases). Germline CDR1 is SNHLY and CDR2 is FYNNEI. There are 13 residues in the CDR3. V was cut by 4 bases and J by 6 bases, with 12 bases left in between. The CDR3 nucleotides are TGTGCCAGCAGTGCCAGGGTTAGGGATGGCTACACCTTC. Translated: CASSARVRDGYTF.

The CDR3 DNA follows: TGTGCCAGCAGCTTCCTACCGGGACAGGGAAACACCATATATTTT. It yields the protein CASSFLPGQGNTIYF. This chain uses TRBV7-3 with TRBJ1-3; 7 bases agree with TRBD1. The J segment lost 4 bases and the V segment lost 3 bases, leaving 6 bases of the junction unmatched. Germline V gene sequence: CDR1 SGHTA, CDR2 FQGTGA. The CDR3 totals 15 residues. The complete variable domain, with remaining parts taken from reference TRBV7-3 and TRBJ1-3, reads GAGVSQTPSNKVTEKGKYVELRCDPISGHTALYWYRQSLGQGPEFLIYFQGTGAADDSGLPNDRFFAVRPEGSVSTLKIQRTERGDSAVYLCASSFLPGQGNTIYFGEGSWLTVV.

The chain uses TRBV6-5 and TRBJ2-2; 13 bases are shared with TRBD2. The J segment lost 8 bases and the V segment lost 6 bases, leaving 6 bases of the junction unmatched. CDR3 size: 15 residues. From germline, CDR1 is MNHEY and CDR2 SVGAGI. This CDR3 is CASRSLAGGAGELFF. CDR3 bases: TGTGCCAGCAGATCACTAGCGGGAGGGGCGGGGGAGCTGTTTTTT.